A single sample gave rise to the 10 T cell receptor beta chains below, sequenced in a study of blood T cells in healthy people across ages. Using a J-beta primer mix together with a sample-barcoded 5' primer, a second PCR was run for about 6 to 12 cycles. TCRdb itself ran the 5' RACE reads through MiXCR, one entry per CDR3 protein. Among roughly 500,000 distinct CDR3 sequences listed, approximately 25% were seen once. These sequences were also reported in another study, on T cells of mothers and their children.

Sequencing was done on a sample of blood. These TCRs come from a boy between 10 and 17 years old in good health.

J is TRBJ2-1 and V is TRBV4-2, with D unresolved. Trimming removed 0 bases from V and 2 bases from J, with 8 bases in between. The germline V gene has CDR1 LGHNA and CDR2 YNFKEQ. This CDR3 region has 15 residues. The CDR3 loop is CASSQDQVTYNEQFF. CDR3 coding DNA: TGTGCCAGCAGCCAAGACCAGGTAACCTACAATGAGCAGTTCTTC.

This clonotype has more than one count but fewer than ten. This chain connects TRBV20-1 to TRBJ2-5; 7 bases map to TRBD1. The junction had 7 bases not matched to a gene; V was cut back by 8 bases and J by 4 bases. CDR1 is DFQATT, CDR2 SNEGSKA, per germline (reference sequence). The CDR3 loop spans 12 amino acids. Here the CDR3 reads CSTQGSGETQYF. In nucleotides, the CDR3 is TGCAGTACACAGGGGTCAGGAGAGACCCAGTACTTC.

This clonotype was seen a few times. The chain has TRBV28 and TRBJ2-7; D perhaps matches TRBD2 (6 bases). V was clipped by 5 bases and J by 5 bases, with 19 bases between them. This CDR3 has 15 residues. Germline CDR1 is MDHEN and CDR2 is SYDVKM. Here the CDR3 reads CASSPGGGAVNEQYF. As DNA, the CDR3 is TGTGCCAGCAGTCCCGGAGGAGGGGCAGTAAACGAGCAGTACTTC.

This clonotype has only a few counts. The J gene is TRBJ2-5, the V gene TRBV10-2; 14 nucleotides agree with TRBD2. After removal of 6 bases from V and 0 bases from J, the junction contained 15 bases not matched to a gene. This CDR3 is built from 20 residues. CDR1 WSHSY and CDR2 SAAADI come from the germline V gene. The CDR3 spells CASRAARLAGGPANQETQYF. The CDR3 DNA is TGCGCCAGCAGGGCCGCAAGACTAGCGGGGGGGCCAGCCAACCAAGAGACCCAGTACTTC.

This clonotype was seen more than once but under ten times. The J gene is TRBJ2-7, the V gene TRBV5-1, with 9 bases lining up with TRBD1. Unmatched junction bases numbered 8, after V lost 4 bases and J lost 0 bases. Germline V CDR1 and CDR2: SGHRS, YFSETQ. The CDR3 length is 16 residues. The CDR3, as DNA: TGCGCCAGCAGCCGAGATGGGACAGGGAGCTCCTACGAGCAGTACTTC. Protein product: CASSRDGTGSSYEQYF.

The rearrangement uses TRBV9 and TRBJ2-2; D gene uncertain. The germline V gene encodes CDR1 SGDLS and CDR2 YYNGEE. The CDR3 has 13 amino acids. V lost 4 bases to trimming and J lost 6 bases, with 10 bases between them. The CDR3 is CASSSEEAGELFF. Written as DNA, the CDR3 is TGTGCCAGCAGCTCAGAAGAAGCCGGGGAGCTGTTTTTT.

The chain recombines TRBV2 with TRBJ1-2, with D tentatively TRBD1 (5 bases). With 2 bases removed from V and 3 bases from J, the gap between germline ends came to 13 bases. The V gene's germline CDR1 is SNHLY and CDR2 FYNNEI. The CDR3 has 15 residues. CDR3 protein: CASSEMRGSDYGYTF. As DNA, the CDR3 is TGTGCCAGCAGTGAAATGAGGGGCAGTGACTATGGCTACACCTTC. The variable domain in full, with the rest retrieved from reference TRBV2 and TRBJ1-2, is EPEVTQTPSHQVTQMGQEVILRCVPISNHLYFYWYRQILGQKVEFLVSFYNNEISEKSEIFDDQFSVERPDGSNFTLKIRSTKLEDSAMYFCASSEMRGSDYGYTFGSGTRLTVV.

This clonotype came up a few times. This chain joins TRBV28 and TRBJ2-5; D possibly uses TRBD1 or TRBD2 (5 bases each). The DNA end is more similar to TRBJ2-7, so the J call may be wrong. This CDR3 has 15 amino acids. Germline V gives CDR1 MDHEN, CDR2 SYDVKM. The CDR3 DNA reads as TGTGCCAGCAGCCGAACCGGGACCCTGAGCTACGAGCAGTACTTC. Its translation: CASSRTGTLSYEQYF.

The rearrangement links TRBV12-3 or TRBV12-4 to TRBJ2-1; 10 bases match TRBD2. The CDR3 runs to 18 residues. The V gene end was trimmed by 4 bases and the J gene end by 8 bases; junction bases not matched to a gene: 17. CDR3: CASSSLAGEHPVHDEQFF. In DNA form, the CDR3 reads TGTGCCAGCAGTTCCCTAGCGGGAGAGCACCCGGTCCACGATGAGCAGTTCTTC.

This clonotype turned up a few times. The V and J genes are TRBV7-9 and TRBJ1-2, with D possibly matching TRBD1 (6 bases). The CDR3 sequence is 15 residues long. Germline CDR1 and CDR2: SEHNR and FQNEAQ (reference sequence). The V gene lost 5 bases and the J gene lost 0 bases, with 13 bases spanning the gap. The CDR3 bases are TGTGCCAGCAGCCCGCCGGGGGGCGCTAACTATGGCTACACCTTC. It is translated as CASSPPGGANYGYTF.